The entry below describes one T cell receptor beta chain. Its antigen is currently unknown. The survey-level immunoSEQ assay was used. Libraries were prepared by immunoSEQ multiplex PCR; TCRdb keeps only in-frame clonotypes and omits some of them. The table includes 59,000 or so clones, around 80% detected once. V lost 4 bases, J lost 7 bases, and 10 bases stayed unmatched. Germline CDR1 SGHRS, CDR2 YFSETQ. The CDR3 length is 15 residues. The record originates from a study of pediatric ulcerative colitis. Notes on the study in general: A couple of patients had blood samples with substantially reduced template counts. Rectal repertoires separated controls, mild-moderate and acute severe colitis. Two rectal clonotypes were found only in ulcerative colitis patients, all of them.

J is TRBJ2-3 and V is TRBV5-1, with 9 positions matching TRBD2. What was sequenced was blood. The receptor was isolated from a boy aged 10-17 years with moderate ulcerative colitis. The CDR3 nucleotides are TGCGCCAGCAGCCAACTAGCGGGTGGGGATAATACGCAGTATTTT. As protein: CASSQLAGGDNTQYF.